The clone carrying this TCR beta chain came up a few times. Antigen: not known. This entry is derived from a study of OX40 agonist ivuxolimab in advanced cancers. Study results and caveats: Individuals who were partial responders at 0.1-3.0 mg/kg had clonal expansion that ranked among the lowest.

V was clipped by 6 bases and J by 1 base, with 9 bases between them. Looked up from germline, CDR1 is SEHNR and CDR2 is FQNEAQ (reference sequence). The CDR3 extends over 13 amino acids. Patients with autoimmune history or systemic immunosuppression were excluded. Clones were sequenced by immunoSEQ multiplex PCR, and TCRdb holds only the in-frame ones, with some missing. This table holds tens of thousands of clones, around 81% found once. The TCR comes from an adult with an advanced solid tumor such as melanoma, head and neck, liver or kidney cancer. This rearrangement joins TRBV7-9 to TRBJ1-2; D gene ambiguous. Here the sequenced sample was CD4+ or CD8+ T cells sorted from blood, taken in a trial of the OX40 agonist ivuxolimab. The CDR3 DNA reads TGTGCCAGCAGTCCGGGCCATAACTATGGCTACACCTTC. As protein: CASSPGHNYGYTF.